A selection of T cell receptor beta chains follows, all from one sample in a study of control samples from healthy donors and cancer patients. Here immunoSEQ multiplex PCR was the method, and the copy in TCRdb shows in-frame clones only, minus some. The table shows 45,000 to 70,000 clones, with approximately 89% occurring only once. The material sequenced was PBMCs. The receptors stem from a man aged 25 to 45 with colorectal cancer. The conserved cysteine and the conserved F or W are not part of the CDR3 here.

V gene	CDR3 length	CDR3 protein
TRBV11-2	15	ASSLFGGTDRGKTQY
TRBV7-9	11	ASSRDRNYGYT
TRBV3-1/TRBV3-2	11	ASSQEVNQPQH
TRBV18	13	ASSPLQGSWTEAF
TRBV4-3	15	ASSQLTPAGGLNIQY
TRBV7-6	16	ASSLAHFRDRGAYEQY
TRBV7-9	12	ASSLSTGLTGYT
TRBV18	16	ASSPRSVGIEATDTQY
TRBV27	11	ASSAGWNQPQH
TRBV6-5	12	ASSYSQADSPLH
TRBV19	12	ASSFGTGGGEAF
TRBV9	11	ASSSQGQGEAF
TRBV19	13	ASSWRQGLKDGYT
TRBV11-2	17	ASSLVESPPRDFNYGYT
TRBV10-3	14	AIRRRQARDGNTIY
TRBV6-5	12	ASYMDSSYNEQF
TRBV7-2	9	ASSPAYEQY
TRBV6-2/TRBV6-3	13	ASSYAKGYNYGYT
TRBV2	12	ASRLGWNNEKLF
TRBV7-8	13	ASSYLLSGAGELF
TRBV20-1	9	SAPHGREQF
TRBV29-1	7	SAGPQAF
TRBV7-6	14	ASSPDTYSGQDTQY
TRBV29-1	10	SVDMYRTEAF
TRBV6-5	11	ASSPGADYGYT
TRBV19	15	ASSIGHSGGNTGELF
TRBV19	13	ASSSRDRAGQPQH
TRBV5-6	13	ASSLDPPSYNEQF
TRBV4-3	18	ASSQALQSPGTQNYNEQF